A selection of T cell receptor beta chains follows, all from one sample in a study of cytomegalovirus exposure and HLA in healthy donors. Clones were read by immunoSEQ multiplex PCR, and TCRdb kept only the in-frame ones, dropping some. The sample records about 250,000 clones, around 90% being singletons. Specimen: PBMCs. The source of these receptors is a girl aged 2-9 years in good health and CMV-seronegative. Each CDR3 is given with its conserved first and last residue. Fields, in order: D gene, J gene, V gene, CDR3 protein, CDR3 DNA. The D gene is left open where the match is weak.

d_call: -; j_call: TRBJ2-2; v_call: TRBV10-2; cdr3_aa: CASSPLQDPGAGELFF; cdr3_nt: TGCGCCAGCAGTCCCCTCCAGGACCCAGGGGCCGGGGAGCTGTTTTTT
d_call: -; j_call: TRBJ1-5; v_call: TRBV19; cdr3_aa: CASSTGTNNQPQHF; cdr3_nt: TGTGCCAGTAGTACCGGGACAAACAATCAGCCCCAGCATTTT
d_call: -; j_call: TRBJ2-1; v_call: TRBV6-6; cdr3_aa: CASSSSSANEQFF; cdr3_nt: TGTGCCAGCAGTTCCTCTAGCGCCAATGAGCAGTTCTTC
d_call: -; j_call: TRBJ1-3; v_call: TRBV28; cdr3_aa: CASSLWGRSGNTIYF; cdr3_nt: TGTGCCAGCAGTTTATGGGGCCGCTCTGGAAACACCATATATTTT
d_call: -; j_call: TRBJ2-7; v_call: TRBV15; cdr3_aa: CATSRTATYEQYF; cdr3_nt: TGTGCCACCAGCAGGACAGCGACCTACGAGCAGTACTTC
d_call: TRBD2; j_call: TRBJ2-1; v_call: TRBV7-9; cdr3_aa: CASSLEISGRGPINNEQFF; cdr3_nt: TGTGCCAGCAGCTTAGAGATCAGCGGGAGGGGACCTATTAACAATGAGCAGTTCTTC
d_call: TRBD1; j_call: TRBJ1-2; v_call: TRBV15; cdr3_aa: CATSRTGQGWYGYTF; cdr3_nt: TGTGCCACCAGCAGAACTGGACAGGGATGGTATGGCTACACCTTC
d_call: TRBD2; j_call: TRBJ2-5; v_call: TRBV7-9; cdr3_aa: CASSLGDLGGSGETQYF; cdr3_nt: TGTGCCAGCAGCTTGGGGGATCTTGGCGGGAGTGGGGAGACCCAGTACTTC
d_call: TRBD2; j_call: TRBJ2-7; v_call: TRBV5-6; cdr3_aa: CASSHRGQGLGRGEQYF; cdr3_nt: TGTGCCAGCAGCCATCGCGGGCAGGGCCTAGGGAGGGGCGAGCAGTACTTC
d_call: -; j_call: TRBJ1-1; v_call: TRBV7-6; cdr3_aa: CASSLGALNTEAFF; cdr3_nt: TGTGCCAGCAGCTTAGGGGCCTTGAACACTGAAGCTTTCTTT
d_call: TRBD1; j_call: TRBJ2-1; v_call: TRBV29-1; cdr3_aa: CSVDQPTGGTYNEQFF; cdr3_nt: TGCAGCGTTGATCAACCGACAGGGGGCACCTACAATGAGCAGTTCTTC
d_call: -; j_call: TRBJ2-7; v_call: TRBV20-1; cdr3_aa: CSAGDMYEQYF; cdr3_nt: TGCAGTGCTGGGGACATGTACGAGCAGTACTTC